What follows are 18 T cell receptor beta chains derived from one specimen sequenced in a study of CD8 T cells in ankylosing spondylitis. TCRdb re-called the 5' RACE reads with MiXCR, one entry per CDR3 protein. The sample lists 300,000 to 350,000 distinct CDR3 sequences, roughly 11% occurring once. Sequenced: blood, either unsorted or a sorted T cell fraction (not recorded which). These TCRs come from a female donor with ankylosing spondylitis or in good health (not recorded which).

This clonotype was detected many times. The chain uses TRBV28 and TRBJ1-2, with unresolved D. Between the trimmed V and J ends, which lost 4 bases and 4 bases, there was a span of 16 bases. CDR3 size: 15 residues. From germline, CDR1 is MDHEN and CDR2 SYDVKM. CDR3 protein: CASSSPPQSTYGYTF. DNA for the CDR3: TGTGCCAGCAGTTCCCCGCCCCAGAGCACCTATGGCTACACCTTC.

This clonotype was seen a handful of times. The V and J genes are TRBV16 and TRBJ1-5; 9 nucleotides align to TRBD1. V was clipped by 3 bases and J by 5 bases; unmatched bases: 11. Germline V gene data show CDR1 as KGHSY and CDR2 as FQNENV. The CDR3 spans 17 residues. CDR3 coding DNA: TGTGCCAGCAGCCAGTTGAGTTCACAGGGGGCCGATCAGCCCCAGCATTTT. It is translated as CASSQLSSQGADQPQHF.

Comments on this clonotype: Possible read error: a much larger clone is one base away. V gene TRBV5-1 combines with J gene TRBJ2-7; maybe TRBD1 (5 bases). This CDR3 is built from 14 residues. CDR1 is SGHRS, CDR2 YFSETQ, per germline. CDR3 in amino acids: CASSSFDQGSKQCF. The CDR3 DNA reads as TGCGCCAGCAGCTCGTTCGATCAGGGTAGCAAGCAGTGCTTC.

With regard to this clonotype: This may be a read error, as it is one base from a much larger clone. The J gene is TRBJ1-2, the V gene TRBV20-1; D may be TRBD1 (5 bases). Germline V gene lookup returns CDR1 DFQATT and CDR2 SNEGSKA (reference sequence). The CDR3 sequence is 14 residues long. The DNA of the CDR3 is TGCAGTGCTTCCGACAGAAGTGCTAACTATGGCGACACCTTC. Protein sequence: CSASDRSANYGDTF.

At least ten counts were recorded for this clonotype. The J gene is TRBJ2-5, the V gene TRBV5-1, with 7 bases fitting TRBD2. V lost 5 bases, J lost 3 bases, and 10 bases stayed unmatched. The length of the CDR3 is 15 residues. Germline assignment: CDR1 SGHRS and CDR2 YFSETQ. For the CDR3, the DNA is TGCGCCAGCAGGAAATCCGGGGGGAAGGAAGAGACCCAGTACTTC. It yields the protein CASRKSGGKEETQYF.

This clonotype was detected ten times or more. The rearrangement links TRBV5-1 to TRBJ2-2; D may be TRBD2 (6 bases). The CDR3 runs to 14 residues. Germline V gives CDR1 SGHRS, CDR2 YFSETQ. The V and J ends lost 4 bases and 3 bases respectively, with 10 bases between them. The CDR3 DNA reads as TGCGCCAGCAGCCCTGGAGGGTACACCGGGGAGCTGTTTTTT. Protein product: CASSPGGYTGELFF.

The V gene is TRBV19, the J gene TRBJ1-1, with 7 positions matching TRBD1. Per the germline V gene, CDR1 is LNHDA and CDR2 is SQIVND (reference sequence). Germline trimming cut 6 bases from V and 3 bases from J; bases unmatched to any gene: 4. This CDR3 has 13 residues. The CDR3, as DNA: TGTGCCAGTAGACGCGACAGGGACACTGAAGCTTTCTTT. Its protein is CASRRDRDTEAFF.

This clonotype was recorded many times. The CDR3 bases are TGTGCCAGCAGTAGGGGACAACAAGAGTACTTC. It specifies CASSRGQQEYF. The V gene is TRBV12-3 or TRBV12-4, the J gene TRBJ2-7; a weak D match, TRBD1 (6 bases). V shed 5 bases and J shed 11 bases, with 13 bases lying between them. The CDR3 extends over 11 amino acids.

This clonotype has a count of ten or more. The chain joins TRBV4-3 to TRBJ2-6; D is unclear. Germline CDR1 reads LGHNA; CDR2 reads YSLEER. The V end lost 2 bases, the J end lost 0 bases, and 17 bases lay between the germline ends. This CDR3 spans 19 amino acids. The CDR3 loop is CASSQSPLSFSSGANVLTF. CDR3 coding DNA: TGCGCCAGCAGCCAAAGCCCCCTAAGTTTCAGCTCTGGGGCCAACGTCCTGACTTTC.

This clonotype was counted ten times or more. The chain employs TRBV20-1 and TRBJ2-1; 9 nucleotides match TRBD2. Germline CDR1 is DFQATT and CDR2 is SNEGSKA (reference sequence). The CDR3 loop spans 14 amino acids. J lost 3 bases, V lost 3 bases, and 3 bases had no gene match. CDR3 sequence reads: CSASGLAFYNEQFF. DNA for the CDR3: TGCAGTGCTAGTGGACTAGCGTTCTACAATGAGCAGTTCTTC.

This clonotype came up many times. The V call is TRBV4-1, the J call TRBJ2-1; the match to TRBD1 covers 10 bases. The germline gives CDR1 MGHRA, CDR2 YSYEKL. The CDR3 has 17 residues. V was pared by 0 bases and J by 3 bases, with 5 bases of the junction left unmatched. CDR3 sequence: CASSQDSGTGVYNEQFF. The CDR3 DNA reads TGCGCCAGCAGCCAAGACTCCGGGACAGGGGTCTACAATGAGCAGTTCTTC.

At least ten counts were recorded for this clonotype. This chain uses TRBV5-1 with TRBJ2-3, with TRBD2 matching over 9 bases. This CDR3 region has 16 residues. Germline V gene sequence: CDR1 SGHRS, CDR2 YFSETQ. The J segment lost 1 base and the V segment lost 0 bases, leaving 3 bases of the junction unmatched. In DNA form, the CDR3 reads TGCGCCAGCAGCTTGGAAATAGCGGGAGGCACAGATACGCAGTATTTT. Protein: CASSLEIAGGTDTQYF.

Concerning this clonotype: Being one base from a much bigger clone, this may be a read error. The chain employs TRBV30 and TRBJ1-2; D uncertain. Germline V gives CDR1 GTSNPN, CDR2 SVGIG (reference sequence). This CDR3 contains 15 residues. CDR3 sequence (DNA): TGTGTCTGGAGTGTACGGGGATTAAAGTCCTATGGCTACACCTTC. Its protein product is CVWSVRGLKSYGYTF.

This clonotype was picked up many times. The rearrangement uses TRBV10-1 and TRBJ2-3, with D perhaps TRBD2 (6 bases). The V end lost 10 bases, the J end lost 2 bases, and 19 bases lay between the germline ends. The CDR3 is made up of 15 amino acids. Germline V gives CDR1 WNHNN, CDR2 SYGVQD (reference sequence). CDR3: CANTPPVAATDTQYF. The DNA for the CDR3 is TGCGCCAACACGCCGCCAGTAGCGGCCACAGATACGCAGTATTTT.

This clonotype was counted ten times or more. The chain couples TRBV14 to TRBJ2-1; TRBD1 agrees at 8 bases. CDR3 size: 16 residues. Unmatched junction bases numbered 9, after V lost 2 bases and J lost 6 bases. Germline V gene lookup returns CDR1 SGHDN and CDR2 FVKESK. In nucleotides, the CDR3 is TGTGCCAGCAGCCAATTCCCGGGACAGGAATCCAATGAGCAGTTCTTC. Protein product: CASSQFPGQESNEQFF. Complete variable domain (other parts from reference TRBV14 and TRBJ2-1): EAGVTQFPSHSVIEKGQTVTLRCDPISGHDNLYWYRRVMGKEIKFLLHFVKESKQDESGMPNNRFLAERTGGTYSTLKVQPAELEDSGVYFCASSQFPGQESNEQFFGPGTRLTVL.

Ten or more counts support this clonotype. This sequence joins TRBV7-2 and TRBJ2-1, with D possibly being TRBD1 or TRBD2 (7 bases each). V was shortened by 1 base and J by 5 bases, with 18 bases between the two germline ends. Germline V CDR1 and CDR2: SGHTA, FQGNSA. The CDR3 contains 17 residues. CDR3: CASSLVGRARGNNEQFF. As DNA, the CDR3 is TGTGCCAGCAGCTTAGTAGGGAGGGCCAGGGGGAACAATGAGCAGTTCTTC.

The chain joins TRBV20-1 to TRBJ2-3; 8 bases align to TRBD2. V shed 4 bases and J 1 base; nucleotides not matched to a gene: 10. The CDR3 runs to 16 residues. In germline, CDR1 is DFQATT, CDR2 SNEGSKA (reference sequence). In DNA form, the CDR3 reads TGCAGTGCTACAACCATCCGGCGGGGGGGCACAGATACGCAGTATTTT. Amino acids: CSATTIRRGGTDTQYF.

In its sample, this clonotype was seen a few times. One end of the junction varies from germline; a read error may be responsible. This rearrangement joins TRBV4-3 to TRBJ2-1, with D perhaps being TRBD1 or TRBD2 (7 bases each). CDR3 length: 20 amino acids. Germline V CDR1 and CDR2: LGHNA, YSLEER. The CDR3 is CACSQGRGLAVGSSYNEQFF. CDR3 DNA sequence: TGCGCCTGCAGCCAAGGGAGGGGGCTAGCGGTAGGGAGCTCCTACAATGAGCAGTTCTTC.